What follows describes a single T cell receptor beta chain. Its antigen is still unknown. The data were produced by immunoSEQ multiplex PCR, yet TCRdb's version contains in-frame clones alone and is incomplete. The data contain 27,000 or so clones, 80% to 90% of them singletons. The sample originates from a study of follicular helper T cells after annual influenza vaccination. Study-wide findings and caveats: Rare clonotypes were missed; only about 10-23% of cells gave TCRB.

Time point in this sample: 2014-2015 season, pre-vaccination. The source of this sequence is an adult who received the influenza vaccine. The input for sequencing was CXCR5+ CD38- circulating T follicular helper cells from blood, taken on the day of influenza vaccination. Subset denoted: circulating Tfh, non-naive CD4+CXCR5+PD-1+ (ICOS+CD38+ or ICOS-CD38-).

CDR3 DNA: TGTGCCAGCAGCGAGGACAGGGTGGAGACCCAGTACTTC. Residues: CASSEDRVETQYF. The chain combines TRBV2 with TRBJ2-5; 8 bases align to TRBD1. V gave up 6 bases and J gave up 5 bases; unmatched junction bases: 5. The germline V gene encodes CDR1 SNHLY and CDR2 FYNNEI. This CDR3 comprises 13 residues.